Listed below are T cell receptor beta chains from one sample, sequenced in a study of blood T cells in healthy people across ages. Using its own MiXCR run on the 5' RACE reads, TCRdb lists one record per CDR3 protein. The table records roughly 790,000 distinct CDR3 sequences, approximately 43% of them present only once. Sequences were obtained from blood. These receptors originate from a woman aged 55-75 years in good health. The CDR3 runs from the conserved cysteine through the conserved F or W. Each record gives: CDR3 length, V gene, D gene, clone size, J gene, CDR3 protein, CDR3 DNA. D genes are given only for firm matches. Some rows mark clone size as missing; the rest say once, few, many or name a class of expanded clone.

length: 14
V: TRBV10-3
D: TRBD2
size: .
J: TRBJ2-2
CDR3: CAIPGLANTGELFF
DNA: TGTGCCATACCGGGACTAGCTAACACCGGGGAGCTGTTTTTT

length: 14
V: TRBV3-1
D: .
size: few
J: TRBJ1-5
CDR3: CASSQSGRNQPQHF
DNA: TGTGCCAGCAGCCAGTCTGGACGCAATCAGCCCCAGCATTTT

length: 16
V: TRBV7-9
D: .
size: .
J: TRBJ2-5
CDR3: CASSLPTARSVETQYF
DNA: TGTGCCAGCAGCTTACCGACTGCCCGTTCGGTTGAGACCCAGTACTTC

length: 13
V: TRBV10-1
D: .
size: many
J: TRBJ2-5
CDR3: CASSPGVKETQYF
DNA: TGCGCCAGCAGCCCGGGGGTGAAAGAGACCCAGTACTTC

length: 14
V: TRBV3-1
D: .
size: few
J: TRBJ2-7
CDR3: CASSQELRVHEQYF
DNA: TGTGCCAGCAGCCAAGAGTTAAGGGTACACGAGCAGTACTTC

length: 14
V: TRBV6-6
D: .
size: .
J: TRBJ1-2
CDR3: CANCYKGENYGYTF
DNA: TGTGCCAACTGTTACAAGGGGGAGAACTATGGCTACACCTTC

length: 14
V: TRBV4-2
D: .
size: few
J: TRBJ2-7
CDR3: CASSQGQQNYEQYF
DNA: TGTGCCAGCAGCCAAGGGCAACAAAACTACGAGCAGTACTTC

length: 14
V: TRBV29-1
D: .
size: .
J: TRBJ1-1
CDR3: CSGTGSGVNTEAFF
DNA: TGCAGCGGAACGGGCTCCGGGGTGAACACTGAAGCTTTCTTT

length: 14
V: TRBV6-2/TRBV6-3
D: .
size: few
J: TRBJ1-1
CDR3: CASSYAGLNTEAFF
DNA: TGTGCCAGCAGTTACGCGGGGTTGAACACTGAAGCTTTCTTT

length: 16
V: TRBV4-3
D: TRBD1
size: once
J: TRBJ1-2
CDR3: CASSQDSVTGNYGHTF
DNA: TGCGCCAGCAGCCAAGATAGCGTGACAGGGAACTATGGCCACACCTTC

length: 17
V: TRBV3-1
D: .
size: few
J: TRBJ1-4
CDR3: CASSQEGPGAANEKLFF
DNA: TGTGCCAGCAGCCAAGAAGGTCCGGGGGCGGCTAATGAAAAACTGTTTTTT

length: 15
V: TRBV3-1
D: TRBD2
size: many
J: TRBJ2-7
CDR3: CASSRTSGGSYEQYF
DNA: TGTGCCAGCAGTCGGACTAGCGGGGGTTCCTACGAGCAGTACTTC

length: 14
V: TRBV6-1
D: .
size: .
J: TRBJ1-4
CDR3: CASSEALGFEKLFF
DNA: TGTGCCAGCAGTGAAGCGCTCGGTTTTGAAAAACTGTTTTTT

length: 13
V: TRBV20-1
D: .
size: few
J: TRBJ1-6
CDR3: CSARPTGSSPLHF
DNA: TGCAGTGCTAGACCCACAGGGAGCTCACCCCTCCACTTT

length: 14
V: TRBV5-6
D: .
size: .
J: TRBJ1-2
CDR3: CASSLDPRGKGYTF
DNA: TGTGCCAGCAGCTTGGATCCCAGGGGTAAAGGCTACACCTTC

length: 17
V: TRBV6-5
D: .
size: once
J: TRBJ2-1
CDR3: CASSYGASGGAYNEQFF
DNA: TGTGCCAGCAGTTATGGTGCATCAGGGGGGGCCTACAATGAGCAGTTCTTC

length: 15
V: TRBV12-3/TRBV12-4
D: TRBD2
size: .
J: TRBJ2-1
CDR3: CASSPTSGWYNEQFF
DNA: TGTGCCAGCAGTCCGACTAGCGGATGGTACAATGAGCAGTTCTTC

length: 17
V: TRBV5-4
D: TRBD2
size: .
J: TRBJ2-1
CDR3: CASSLDLAGGLNNEQFF
DNA: TGTGCCAGCAGCTTGGATCTAGCGGGAGGCCTAAACAATGAGCAGTTCTTC

length: 14
V: TRBV20-1
D: .
size: .
J: TRBJ1-2
CDR3: CSARSPEGNYGYTF
DNA: TGCAGTGCTCGGTCTCCCGAGGGGAACTATGGCTACACCTTC

length: 13
V: TRBV30
D: TRBD1
size: .
J: TRBJ1-5
CDR3: CAWNEDRVQPQHF
DNA: TGTGCCTGGAACGAAGACAGGGTTCAGCCCCAGCATTTT

length: 13
V: TRBV5-1
D: .
size: .
J: TRBJ2-7
CDR3: CASTPGGSYEQYF
DNA: TGCGCCAGCACCCCTGGGGGGTCCTACGAGCAGTACTTC

length: 15
V: TRBV10-3
D: .
size: once
J: TRBJ2-6
CDR3: CAISAGDTGANVLTF
DNA: TGTGCCATCAGCGCGGGTGATACTGGGGCCAACGTCCTGACTTTC

length: 13
V: TRBV12-3/TRBV12-4
D: .
size: .
J: TRBJ1-2
CDR3: CASSLAHGSGYTF
DNA: TGTGCCAGCAGTTTAGCTCACGGAAGTGGCTACACCTTC

length: 15
V: TRBV20-1
D: .
size: .
J: TRBJ2-7
CDR3: CSSTSQTSGLYERYF
DNA: TGCAGTTCGACCTCGCAAACCAGCGGTCTCTACGAGCGGTACTTC

length: 18
V: TRBV20-1
D: TRBD2
size: .
J: TRBJ2-1
CDR3: CSARMTSGRALNYNEQFF
DNA: TGCAGTGCTAGAATGACTAGCGGGAGGGCCCTTAATTACAATGAGCAGTTCTTC

length: 14
V: TRBV20-1
D: .
size: .
J: TRBJ1-2
CDR3: CSARRTAMNYGYTF
DNA: TGCAGTGCCCGAAGGACAGCGATGAATTATGGCTACACCTTC

length: 14
V: TRBV20-1
D: .
size: .
J: TRBJ2-7
CDR3: CSAHAAESLGEQYF
DNA: TGCAGTGCTCACGCCGCGGAGTCGCTTGGAGAGCAGTACTTC

length: 18
V: TRBV4-2
D: TRBD2
size: .
J: TRBJ2-5
CDR3: CASSQELAGGPGSETQYF
DNA: TGTGCCAGCAGCCAAGAACTAGCGGGAGGGCCGGGATCGGAGACCCAGTACTTC

length: 15
V: TRBV5-6
D: .
size: .
J: TRBJ1-1
CDR3: CASSFSYRVSTEAFF
DNA: TGTGCCAGCAGCTTTTCGTACAGGGTTTCCACTGAAGCTTTCTTT

length: 13
V: TRBV6-2/TRBV6-3
D: .
size: few
J: TRBJ1-5
CDR3: CASSTQGRQPQHF
DNA: TGTGCCAGCAGTACACAGGGTCGACAGCCCCAGCATTTT

length: 17
V: TRBV12-3/TRBV12-4
D: TRBD1
size: .
J: TRBJ1-4
CDR3: CASSLPDRGHENEKLFF
DNA: TGTGCCAGCAGTTTACCCGACAGGGGCCACGAGAATGAAAAACTGTTTTTT

length: 11
V: TRBV5-5
D: .
size: many
J: TRBJ2-5
CDR3: CASSMEETQYF
DNA: TGTGCCAGCAGCATGGAAGAGACCCAGTACTTC

length: 14
V: TRBV20-1
D: .
size: .
J: TRBJ2-5
CDR3: CSATSMGGEETQYF
DNA: TGCAGTGCCACCTCGATGGGCGGGGAAGAGACCCAGTACTTC

length: 15
V: TRBV6-6
D: TRBD1
size: .
J: TRBJ2-7
CDR3: CASRGRQGESYEQYF
DNA: TGTGCCAGCAGGGGACGTCAGGGGGAGTCCTACGAGCAGTACTTC

length: 13
V: TRBV5-1
D: .
size: once
J: TRBJ1-2
CDR3: CASSGGGIDGYTF
DNA: TGCGCCAGCAGCGGTGGCGGGATCGATGGCTACACCTTC

length: 15
V: TRBV9
D: TRBD2
size: many
J: TRBJ2-3
CDR3: CASTWTSGATDTQYF
DNA: TGTGCCAGCACCTGGACTAGCGGGGCGACAGATACGCAGTATTTT

length: 16
V: TRBV15
D: .
size: .
J: TRBJ1-2
CDR3: CATSNLQWGSSGGYTF
DNA: TGTGCCACCAGCAACTTACAGTGGGGGAGCTCAGGTGGCTACACCTTC

length: 17
V: TRBV6-6
D: .
size: few
J: TRBJ2-2
CDR3: CASSSPLYRANTGELFF
DNA: TGTGCCAGCAGTTCCCCCTTGTATCGGGCGAACACCGGGGAGCTGTTTTTT

length: 15
V: TRBV28
D: .
size: .
J: TRBJ2-6
CDR3: CASSLGVVGANVLTF
DNA: TGTGCCAGCAGTTTAGGTGTCGTTGGGGCCAACGTCCTGACTTTC

length: 14
V: TRBV29-1
D: .
size: many
J: TRBJ1-2
CDR3: CSVEDRGQDYGYTF
DNA: TGCAGCGTTGAAGATCGTGGTCAGGACTATGGCTACACCTTC

length: 14
V: TRBV5-8
D: .
size: .
J: TRBJ2-1
CDR3: CASSFNDGTRAQFF
DNA: TGTGCCAGCAGCTTTAACGACGGAACTCGGGCCCAGTTCTTC

length: 16
V: TRBV20-1
D: TRBD1
size: .
J: TRBJ1-4
CDR3: CSARAQGDTTNEKLFF
DNA: TGCAGTGCTAGAGCGCAGGGGGACACAACTAATGAAAAACTGTTTTTT

length: 14
V: TRBV2
D: TRBD2
size: .
J: TRBJ2-1
CDR3: CASRGASGGNEQFF
DNA: TGTGCCAGCAGGGGAGCTAGCGGGGGCAATGAGCAGTTCTTC

length: 13
V: TRBV20-1
D: TRBD1
size: .
J: TRBJ1-2
CDR3: CSATDRGDCGYTF
DNA: TGCAGTGCTACGGACAGGGGCGACTGTGGCTACACCTTC

length: 15
V: TRBV29-1
D: .
size: .
J: TRBJ2-1
CDR3: CSVEGDSSSYNEQFF
DNA: TGCAGCGTTGAAGGGGACTCGAGCTCCTACAATGAGCAGTTCTTC

length: 16
V: TRBV10-3
D: TRBD1
size: once
J: TRBJ2-1
CDR3: CAISDSTGGSYNEQFF
DNA: TGTGCCATCAGTGACTCGACAGGGGGCTCCTACAATGAGCAGTTCTTC

length: 16
V: TRBV21-1
D: .
size: once
J: TRBJ2-4
CDR3: CASSKGRAGPKNIQYF
DNA: TGTGCCAGCAGCAAAGGGAGGGCGGGCCCCAAAAACATTCAGTACTTC

length: 15
V: TRBV14
D: .
size: .
J: TRBJ2-7
CDR3: CASSQEAGPAYEQYF
DNA: TGTGCCAGCAGCCAAGAAGCCGGGCCCGCCTACGAGCAGTACTTC

length: 18
V: TRBV4-3
D: TRBD2
size: .
J: TRBJ2-5
CDR3: CASSPQGLSGRGTETQYF
DNA: TGCGCCAGCAGCCCACAGGGTCTAAGCGGGAGGGGTACGGAGACCCAGTACTTC

length: 13
V: TRBV5-6
D: .
size: few
J: TRBJ2-3
CDR3: CASSVGHTDTQYF
DNA: TGTGCCAGCAGCGTGGGTCACACAGATACGCAGTATTTT

length: 17
V: TRBV28
D: TRBD1
size: .
J: TRBJ1-2
CDR3: CASSLLGQGALGYGYTF
DNA: TGTGCCAGCAGTTTACTAGGACAGGGGGCGCTTGGCTATGGCTACACCTTC

length: 14
V: TRBV6-2/TRBV6-3
D: TRBD2
size: many
J: TRBJ2-5
CDR3: CASSLGLALGTQYF
DNA: TGTGCCAGCAGTCTCGGACTAGCCCTGGGGACCCAGTACTTC

length: 16
V: TRBV20-1
D: .
size: .
J: TRBJ2-5
CDR3: CSAEMTGQTTGETQYF
DNA: TGCAGTGCGGAAATGACAGGACAAACCACGGGGGAGACCCAGTACTTC

length: 13
V: TRBV4-3
D: .
size: many
J: TRBJ2-1
CDR3: CASSQGTINEQFF
DNA: TGCGCCAGCAGCCAAGGGACCATAAATGAGCAGTTCTTC

length: 13
V: TRBV20-1
D: .
size: .
J: TRBJ1-1
CDR3: CSEVSRGNTEAFF
DNA: TGCAGTGAAGTGTCCAGGGGGAACACTGAAGCTTTCTTT

length: 16
V: TRBV4-1
D: .
size: once
J: TRBJ1-4
CDR3: CASSQDQWQGREKLFF
DNA: TGCGCCAGCAGCCAGGATCAGTGGCAGGGAAGAGAAAAACTGTTTTTT

length: 16
V: TRBV20-1
D: .
size: .
J: TRBJ2-6
CDR3: CSARNTGRPGANVLTF
DNA: TGCAGTGCTAGAAACACGGGCAGACCTGGGGCCAACGTCCTGACTTTC

length: 15
V: TRBV5-1
D: TRBD1
size: many
J: TRBJ1-2
CDR3: CASSPDVTGGYGYTF
DNA: TGCGCCAGCAGCCCGGACGTGACAGGGGGCTATGGCTACACCTTC

length: 14
V: TRBV20-1
D: .
size: .
J: TRBJ1-1
CDR3: CSARGMGMNTEAFF
DNA: TGCAGTGCTAGAGGTATGGGGATGAACACTGAAGCTTTCTTT